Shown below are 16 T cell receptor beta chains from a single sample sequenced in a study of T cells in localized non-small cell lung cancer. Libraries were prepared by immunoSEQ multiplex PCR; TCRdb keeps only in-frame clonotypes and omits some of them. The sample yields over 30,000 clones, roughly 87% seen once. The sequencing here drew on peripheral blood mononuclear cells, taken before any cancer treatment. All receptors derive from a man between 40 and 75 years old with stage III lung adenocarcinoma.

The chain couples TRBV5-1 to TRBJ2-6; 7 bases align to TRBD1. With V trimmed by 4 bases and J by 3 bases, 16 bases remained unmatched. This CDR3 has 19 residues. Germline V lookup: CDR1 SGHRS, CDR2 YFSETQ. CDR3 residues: CASSSSGTVGGIGANVLTF. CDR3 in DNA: TGCGCCAGCAGCAGTTCCGGGACAGTGGGCGGTATTGGGGCCAACGTCCTGACTTTC.

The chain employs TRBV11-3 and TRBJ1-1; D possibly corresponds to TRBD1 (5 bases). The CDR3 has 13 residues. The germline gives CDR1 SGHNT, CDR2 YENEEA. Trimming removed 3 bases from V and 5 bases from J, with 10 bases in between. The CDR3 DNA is TGTGCCAGCAGCTTTGGGCAGGGTACTGAAGCTTTCTTT. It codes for CASSFGQGTEAFF.

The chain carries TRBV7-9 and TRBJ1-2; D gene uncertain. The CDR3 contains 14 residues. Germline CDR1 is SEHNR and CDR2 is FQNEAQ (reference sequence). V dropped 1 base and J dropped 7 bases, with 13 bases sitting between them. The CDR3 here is CASSLEVSPGGYTF. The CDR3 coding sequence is TGTGCCAGCAGCTTAGAGGTCTCCCCGGGTGGCTACACCTTC.

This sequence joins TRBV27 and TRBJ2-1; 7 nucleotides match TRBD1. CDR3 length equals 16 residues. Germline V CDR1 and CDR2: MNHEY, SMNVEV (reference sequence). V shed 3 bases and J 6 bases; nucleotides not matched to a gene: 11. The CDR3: CASSLGQIRSGNEQFF. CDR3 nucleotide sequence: TGTGCCAGCAGTTTGGGACAGATAAGGAGCGGCAATGAGCAGTTCTTC.

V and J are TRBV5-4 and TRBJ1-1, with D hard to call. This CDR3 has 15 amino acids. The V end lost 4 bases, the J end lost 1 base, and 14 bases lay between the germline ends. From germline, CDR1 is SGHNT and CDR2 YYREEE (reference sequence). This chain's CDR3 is CASSPSMEGNTEAFF. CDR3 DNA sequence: TGTGCCAGCAGCCCGTCGATGGAGGGGAACACTGAAGCTTTCTTT. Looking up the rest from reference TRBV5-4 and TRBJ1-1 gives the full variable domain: ETGVTQSPTHLIKTRGQQVTLRCSSQSGHNTVSWYQQALGQGPQFIFQYYREEENGRGNFPPRFSGLQFPNYSSELNVNALELDDSALYLCASSPSMEGNTEAFFGQGTRLTVV.

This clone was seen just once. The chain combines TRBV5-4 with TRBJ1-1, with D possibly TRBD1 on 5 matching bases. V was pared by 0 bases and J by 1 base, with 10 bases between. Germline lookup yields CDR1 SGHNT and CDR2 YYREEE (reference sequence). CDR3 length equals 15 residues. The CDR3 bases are TGTGCCAGCAGCTTGGTAAGCAGGGCGAACACTGAAGCTTTCTTT. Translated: CASSLVSRANTEAFF.

CDR3 amino acids: CASSLDGGPGANVLTF. DNA for the CDR3: TGTGCCAGCAGCTTAGATGGGGGGCCAGGGGCCAACGTCCTGACTTTC. This chain uses TRBV11-3 with TRBJ2-6; D may be TRBD1 or TRBD2 (6 bases each). The CDR3 spans 16 residues. V was shortened by 0 bases and J by 4 bases, with 10 bases between the two germline ends. The V gene's germline CDR1 is SGHNT and CDR2 YENEEA.

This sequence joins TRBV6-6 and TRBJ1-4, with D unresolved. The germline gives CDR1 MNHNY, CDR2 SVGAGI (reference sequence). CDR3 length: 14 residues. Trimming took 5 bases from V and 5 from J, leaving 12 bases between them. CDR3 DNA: TGTGCCAGCAGTGCCAGAAGAGAAAATGAAAAACTGTTTTTT. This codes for CASSARRENEKLFF.

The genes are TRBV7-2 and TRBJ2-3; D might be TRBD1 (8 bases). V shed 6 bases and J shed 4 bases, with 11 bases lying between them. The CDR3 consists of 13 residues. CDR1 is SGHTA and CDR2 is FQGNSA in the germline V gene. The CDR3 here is CASRQGGSDTQYF. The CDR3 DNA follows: TGTGCCAGCAGACAGGGGGGGTCAGATACGCAGTATTTT.

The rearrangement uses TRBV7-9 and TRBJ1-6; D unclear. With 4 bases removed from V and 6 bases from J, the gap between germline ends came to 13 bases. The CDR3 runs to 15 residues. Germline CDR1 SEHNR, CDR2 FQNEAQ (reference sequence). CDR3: CASSSLGRINSPLHF. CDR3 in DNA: TGTGCCAGCAGCTCCCTTGGACGGATTAATTCACCCCTCCACTTT.

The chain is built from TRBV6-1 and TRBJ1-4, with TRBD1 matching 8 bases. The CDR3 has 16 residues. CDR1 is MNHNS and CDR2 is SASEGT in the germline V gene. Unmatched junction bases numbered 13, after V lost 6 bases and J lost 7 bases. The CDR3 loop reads CASRESTGTGFEKLFF. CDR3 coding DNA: TGTGCCAGCAGGGAAAGTACCGGGACAGGATTTGAAAAACTGTTTTTT.

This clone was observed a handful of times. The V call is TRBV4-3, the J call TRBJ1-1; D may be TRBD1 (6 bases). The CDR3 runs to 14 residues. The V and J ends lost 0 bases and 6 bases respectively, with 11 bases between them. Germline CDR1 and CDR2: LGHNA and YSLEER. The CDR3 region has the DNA TGCGCCAGCAGCCAAGAGGGGGGGCTCGCTGAAGCTTTCTTT. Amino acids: CASSQEGGLAEAFF.

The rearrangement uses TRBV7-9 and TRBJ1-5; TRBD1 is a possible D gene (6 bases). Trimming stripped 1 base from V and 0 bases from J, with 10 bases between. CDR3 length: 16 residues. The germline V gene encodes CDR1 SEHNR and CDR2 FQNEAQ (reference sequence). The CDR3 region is CASSLGGGNSNQPQHF. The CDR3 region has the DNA TGTGCCAGCAGCTTAGGAGGGGGAAATAGCAATCAGCCCCAGCATTTT.

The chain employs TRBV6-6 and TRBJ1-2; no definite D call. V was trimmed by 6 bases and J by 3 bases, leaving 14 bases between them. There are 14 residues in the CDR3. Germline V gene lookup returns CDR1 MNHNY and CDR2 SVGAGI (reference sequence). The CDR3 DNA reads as TGTGCCAGCAGACCCCGGGGAGGCTACTATGGCTACACCTTC. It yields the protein CASRPRGGYYGYTF.

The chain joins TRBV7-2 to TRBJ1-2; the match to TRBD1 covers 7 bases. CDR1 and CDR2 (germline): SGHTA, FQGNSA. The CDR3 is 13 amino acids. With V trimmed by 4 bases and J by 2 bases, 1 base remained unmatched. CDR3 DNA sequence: TGTGCCAGCAGCTCGGGACAGAACTATGGCTACACCTTC. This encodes CASSSGQNYGYTF.

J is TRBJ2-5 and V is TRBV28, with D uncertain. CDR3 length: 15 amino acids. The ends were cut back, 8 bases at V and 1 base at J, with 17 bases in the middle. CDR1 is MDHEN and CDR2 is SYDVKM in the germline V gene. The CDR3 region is CASGPTTDGQETQYF. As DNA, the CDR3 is TGTGCCAGCGGCCCTACAACGGACGGCCAAGAGACCCAGTACTTC.